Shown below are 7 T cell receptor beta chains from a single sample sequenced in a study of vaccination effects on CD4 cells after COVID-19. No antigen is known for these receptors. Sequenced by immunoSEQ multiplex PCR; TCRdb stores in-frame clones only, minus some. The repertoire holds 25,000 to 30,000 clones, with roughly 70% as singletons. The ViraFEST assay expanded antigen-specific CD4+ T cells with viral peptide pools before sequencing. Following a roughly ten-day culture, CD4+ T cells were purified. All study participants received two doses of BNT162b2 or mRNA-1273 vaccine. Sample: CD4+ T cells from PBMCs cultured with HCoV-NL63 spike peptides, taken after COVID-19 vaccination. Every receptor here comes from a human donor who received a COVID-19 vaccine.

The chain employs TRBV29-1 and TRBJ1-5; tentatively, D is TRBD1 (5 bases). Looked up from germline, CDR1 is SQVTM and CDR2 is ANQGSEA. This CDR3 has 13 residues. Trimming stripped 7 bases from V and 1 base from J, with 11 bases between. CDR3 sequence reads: CSAGGGSNQPQHF. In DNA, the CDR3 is TGCAGCGCTGGCGGGGGGAGCAATCAGCCCCAGCATTTT.

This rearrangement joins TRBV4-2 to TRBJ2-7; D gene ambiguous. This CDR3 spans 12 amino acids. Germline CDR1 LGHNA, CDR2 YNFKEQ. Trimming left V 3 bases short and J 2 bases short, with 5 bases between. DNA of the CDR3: TGTGCCAGCAGCCAGACCGCCTACGAGCAGTACTTC. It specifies CASSQTAYEQYF.

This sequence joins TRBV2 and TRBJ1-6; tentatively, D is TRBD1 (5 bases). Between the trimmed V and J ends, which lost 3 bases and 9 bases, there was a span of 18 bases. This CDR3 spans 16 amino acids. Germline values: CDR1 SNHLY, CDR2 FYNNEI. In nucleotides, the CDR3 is TGTGCCAGCAGTGACGCTGAACAGGCCTTCGGTTCACCCCTCCACTTT. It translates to CASSDAEQAFGSPLHF. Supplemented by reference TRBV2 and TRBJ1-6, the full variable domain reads EPEVTQTPSHQVTQMGQEVILRCVPISNHLYFYWYRQILGQKVEFLVSFYNNEISEKSEIFDDQFSVERPDGSNFTLKIRSTKLEDSAMYFCASSDAEQAFGSPLHFGNGTRLTVT.

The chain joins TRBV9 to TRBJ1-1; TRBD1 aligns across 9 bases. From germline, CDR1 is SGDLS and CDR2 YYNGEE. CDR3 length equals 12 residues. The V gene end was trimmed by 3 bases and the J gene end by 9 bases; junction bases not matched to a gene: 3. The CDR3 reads CASSANRGQAFF. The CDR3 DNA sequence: TGTGCCAGCAGCGCGAACAGGGGGCAAGCTTTCTTT. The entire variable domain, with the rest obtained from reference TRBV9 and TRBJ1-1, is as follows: DSGVTQTPKHLITATGQRVTLRCSPRSGDLSVYWYQQSLDQGLQFLIQYYNGEERAKGNILERFSAQQFPDLHSELNLSSLELGDSALYFCASSANRGQAFFGQGTRLTVV.

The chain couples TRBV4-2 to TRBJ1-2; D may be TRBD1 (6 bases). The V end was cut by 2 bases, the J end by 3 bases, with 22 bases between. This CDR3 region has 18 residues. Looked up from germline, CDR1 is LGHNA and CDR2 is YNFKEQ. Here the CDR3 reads CASSQLGGIGVSDYGYTF. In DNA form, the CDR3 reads TGTGCCAGCAGCCAATTAGGGGGGATCGGCGTAAGCGACTATGGCTACACCTTC.

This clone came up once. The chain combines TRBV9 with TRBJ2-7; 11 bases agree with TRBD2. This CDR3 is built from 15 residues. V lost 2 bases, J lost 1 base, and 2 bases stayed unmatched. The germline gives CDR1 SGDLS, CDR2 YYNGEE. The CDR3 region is CASSVSGRASYEQYF. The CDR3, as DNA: TGTGCCAGCAGCGTTAGCGGGAGGGCTTCCTACGAGCAGTACTTC.

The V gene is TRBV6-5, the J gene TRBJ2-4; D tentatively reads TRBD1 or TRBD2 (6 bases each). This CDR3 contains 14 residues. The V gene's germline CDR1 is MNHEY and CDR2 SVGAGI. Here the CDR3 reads CAGSDGGPGNIQYF. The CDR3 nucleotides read TGTGCTGGGAGCGATGGGGGGCCGGGAAACATTCAGTACTTC.